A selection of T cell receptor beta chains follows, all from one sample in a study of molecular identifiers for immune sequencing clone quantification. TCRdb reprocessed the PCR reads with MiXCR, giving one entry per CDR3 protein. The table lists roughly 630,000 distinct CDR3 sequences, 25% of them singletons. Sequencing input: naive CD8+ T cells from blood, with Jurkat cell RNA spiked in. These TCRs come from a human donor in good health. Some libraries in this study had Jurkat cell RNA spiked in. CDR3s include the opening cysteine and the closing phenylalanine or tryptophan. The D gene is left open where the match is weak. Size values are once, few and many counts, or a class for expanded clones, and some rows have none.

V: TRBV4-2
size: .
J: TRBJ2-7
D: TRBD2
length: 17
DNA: TGTGCCAGCAGCCAAGAGGCTAGCGGGATCGCCTCCTACGAGCAGTACTTC
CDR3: CASSQEASGIASYEQYF

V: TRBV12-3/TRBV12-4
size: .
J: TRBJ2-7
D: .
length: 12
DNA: TGTGCCAGCAGCTCCGAGGTCAACGAGCAGTACTTC
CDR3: CASSSEVNEQYF

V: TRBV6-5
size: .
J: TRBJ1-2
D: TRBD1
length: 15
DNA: TGTGCCAGCAGTTACAAGGGACAGTGGAGCTATGGCTACACCTTC
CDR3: CASSYKGQWSYGYTF

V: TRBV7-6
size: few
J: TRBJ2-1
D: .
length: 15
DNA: TGTGCCAGCAGCTCATCGGGGCTAAAGGGCAATGAGCAGTTCTTC
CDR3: CASSSSGLKGNEQFF

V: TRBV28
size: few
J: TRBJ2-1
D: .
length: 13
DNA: TGTGCCAGCAGTTTCTGGCAGCCCAATGAGCAGTTCTTC
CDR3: CASSFWQPNEQFF

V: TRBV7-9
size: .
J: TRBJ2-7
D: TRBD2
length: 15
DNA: TGTGCCAGCAGCTCGGGGGGTGGTACTACCTACGCGCAGTACTTC
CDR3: CASSSGGGTTYAQYF

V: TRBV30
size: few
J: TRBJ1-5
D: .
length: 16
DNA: TGTGCCCTTTCCCCCTTCGGAGGGCAATGGGATCAGCCCCAGCATTTT
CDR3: CALSPFGGQWDQPQHF

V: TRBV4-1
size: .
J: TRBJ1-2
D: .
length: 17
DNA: TGCGCCAGCAGCCAACTACCTGACAATGGAGGGGTCGGGGGCTACACCTTC
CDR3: CASSQLPDNGGVGGYTF

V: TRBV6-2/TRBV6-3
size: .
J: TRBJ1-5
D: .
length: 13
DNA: TGTGCCAGCAGCTTGGGTCGGGTTCAGCCCCAGCATTTT
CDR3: CASSLGRVQPQHF

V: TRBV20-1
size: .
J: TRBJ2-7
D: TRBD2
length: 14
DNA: TGCAGTGCTAGATCTAGCGGGAGGCCGTACGAGCAGTACTTC
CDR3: CSARSSGRPYEQYF

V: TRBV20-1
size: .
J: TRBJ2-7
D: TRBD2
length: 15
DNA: TGCAGTGCTAGAGATCGAGGGACTAGTTCATACGAGCAGTACTTC
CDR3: CSARDRGTSSYEQYF

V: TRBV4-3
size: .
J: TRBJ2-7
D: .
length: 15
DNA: TGCGACAGCAGCCAAGATCGGCAAGGAAACTACGAGCAGTACTTC
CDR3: CDSSQDRQGNYEQYF

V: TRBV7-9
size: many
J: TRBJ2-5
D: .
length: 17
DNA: TGTGCCAGCAGCTCGCTAGACAGGACCCCGTACCAAGAGACCCAGTACTTC
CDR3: CASSSLDRTPYQETQYF

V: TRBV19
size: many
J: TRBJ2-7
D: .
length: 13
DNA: TGTGCCAGTAGTCGGACTGATTCCTACGAGCAGTACTTC
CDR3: CASSRTDSYEQYF

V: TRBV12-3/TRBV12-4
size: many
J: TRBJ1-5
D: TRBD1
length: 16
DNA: TGTGCCAGCAGTTCTATAGGGACAGGGGAGAATCAGCCCCAGCATTTT
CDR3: CASSSIGTGENQPQHF

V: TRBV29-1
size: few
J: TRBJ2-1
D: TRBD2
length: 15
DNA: TGCAGCGTGGACCCAGCGGGGAGCTCCTACAATGAGCAGTTCTTC
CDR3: CSVDPAGSSYNEQFF

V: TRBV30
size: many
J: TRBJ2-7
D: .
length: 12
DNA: TGTGCCTGGAGTGGACAGAGCTACGAGCAGTACTTC
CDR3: CAWSGQSYEQYF

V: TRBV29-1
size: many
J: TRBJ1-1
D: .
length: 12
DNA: TGCAGCGTTGAATCCCAAAACACTGAAGCTTTCTTT
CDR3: CSVESQNTEAFF

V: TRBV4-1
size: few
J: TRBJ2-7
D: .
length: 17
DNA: TGCGCCAGCAGCCAACTTCTTGGGACTCGGAGCTCCTACGAGCAGTACTTC
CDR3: CASSQLLGTRSSYEQYF

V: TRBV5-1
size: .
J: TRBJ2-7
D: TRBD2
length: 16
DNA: TGCGCCAGCAGCTTGGGGGGACTAGCGGGAGGTTACGAGCAGTACTTC
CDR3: CASSLGGLAGGYEQYF

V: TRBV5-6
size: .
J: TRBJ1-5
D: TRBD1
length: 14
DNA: TGTGCCAGCAGCTTGGGACAGGGTGGTCAGCCCCAGCGTTTT
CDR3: CASSLGQGGQPQRF

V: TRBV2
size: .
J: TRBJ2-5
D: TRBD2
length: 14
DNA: TGTGCCAGCAGTGGACTAGCTAGCCAAGAGACCCAGTACTTC
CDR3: CASSGLASQETQYF

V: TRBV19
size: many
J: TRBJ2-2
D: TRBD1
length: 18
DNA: TGTGCCAGCAGGGATAGGGTACCCGGGACAGGGATAACCGGGGAGCTGTTTTTT
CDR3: CASRDRVPGTGITGELFF

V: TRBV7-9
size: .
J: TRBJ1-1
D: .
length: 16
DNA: TGTGCCAGCAGCTCGGAAAATGTGACACTGAACACTGAAGCTTTCTTT
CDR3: CASSSENVTLNTEAFF

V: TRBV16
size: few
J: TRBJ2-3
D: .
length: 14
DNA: TGTGCCAGCAGCCAATTTGTGTCTACAGATACGCAGTATTTT
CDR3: CASSQFVSTDTQYF

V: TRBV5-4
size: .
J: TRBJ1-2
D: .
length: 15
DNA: TGTGCCAGCAGCTTGGTGTCGGGGGACAACTATGGCTACACCTTC
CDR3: CASSLVSGDNYGYTF

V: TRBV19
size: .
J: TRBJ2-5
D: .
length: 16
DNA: TGTGCCAGTAGTATAACAAGCAGGGGGGCTGGAGGGACCCAGTACTTC
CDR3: CASSITSRGAGGTQYF

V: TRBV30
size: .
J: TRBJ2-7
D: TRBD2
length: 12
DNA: TGTGCCTGGGGGACTAGTGCGAACGAGCAGTACTTC
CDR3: CAWGTSANEQYF

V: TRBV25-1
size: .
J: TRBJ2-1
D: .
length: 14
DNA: TGTGCCAGCAGTGAATTTGGGACTTACAATGAGCAGCTCTTC
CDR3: CASSEFGTYNEQLF

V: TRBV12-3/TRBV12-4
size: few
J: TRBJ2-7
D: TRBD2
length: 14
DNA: TGTGCCAGCAGTCTCAATAGCGGGGTCCTCGAGCAGTACTTC
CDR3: CASSLNSGVLEQYF

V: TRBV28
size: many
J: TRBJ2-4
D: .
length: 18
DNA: TGTGCCAGCAGTCCTTACCGGTCCGGTGGTCGGGCCAAAAACATTCAGTACTTC
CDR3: CASSPYRSGGRAKNIQYF

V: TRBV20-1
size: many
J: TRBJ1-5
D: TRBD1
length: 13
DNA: TGCAGTGCTGAGGACAGGGAAAGTCAGCCCCAGCATTTT
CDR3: CSAEDRESQPQHF

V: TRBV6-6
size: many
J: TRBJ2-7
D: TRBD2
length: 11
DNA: TGTGCCACCCGGGCGGGGGTAGAGCAGTACTTC
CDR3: CATRAGVEQYF

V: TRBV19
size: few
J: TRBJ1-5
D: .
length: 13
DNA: TGTGCCACCGGACCGAGGGGTCGTCAGCCCCAGCATTTT
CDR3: CATGPRGRQPQHF

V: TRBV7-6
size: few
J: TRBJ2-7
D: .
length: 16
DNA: TGTGCCAGCAGCTCCTACAGGGAAGGGAGCTCCTACGAGCAGTACTTC
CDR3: CASSSYREGSSYEQYF

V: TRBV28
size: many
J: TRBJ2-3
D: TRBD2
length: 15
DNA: TGTGCCAGCAGTTGGGGACTAGCGGTAACAGATACGCAGTATTTT
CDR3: CASSWGLAVTDTQYF

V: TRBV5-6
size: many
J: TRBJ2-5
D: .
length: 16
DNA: TGTGCCAGCAGCTTGGCCAGGGTTAGATATGGAGAGACCCAGTACTTC
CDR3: CASSLARVRYGETQYF

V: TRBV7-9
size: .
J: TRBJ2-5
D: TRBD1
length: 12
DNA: TGTGCCACAGGACAGGGAGTGGAGACCCAGTACTTC
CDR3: CATGQGVETQYF

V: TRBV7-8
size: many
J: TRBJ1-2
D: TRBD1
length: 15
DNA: TGTGCCAGCAGCTTAGCGGGACAGACTCTTTATGGCTACACCTTC
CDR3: CASSLAGQTLYGYTF

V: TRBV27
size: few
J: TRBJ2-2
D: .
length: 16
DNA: TGTGCCAGCAGTCCCAACAGGGTCGGGTACACCGGGGAGCTGTTTTTT
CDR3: CASSPNRVGYTGELFF

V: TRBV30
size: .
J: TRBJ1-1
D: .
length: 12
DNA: TGTGCCTGGGGAGACGGCTTACTTGAAGCTTTCTTT
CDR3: CAWGDGLLEAFF

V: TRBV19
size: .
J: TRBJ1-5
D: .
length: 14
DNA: TGTGCCAGTAGTATGGCTTTAGGGTTCCAGCCCCAGCATTTT
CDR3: CASSMALGFQPQHF

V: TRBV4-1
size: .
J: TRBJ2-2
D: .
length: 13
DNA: TGCGCCAGCAGCCAAGACAGCCCATCGGGGCTGTTTTTT
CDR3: CASSQDSPSGLFF

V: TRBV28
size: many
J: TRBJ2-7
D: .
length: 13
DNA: TGTGCCAGCAGTTTTCGACGGGGGGCCGAGCAGTACTTC
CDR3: CASSFRRGAEQYF

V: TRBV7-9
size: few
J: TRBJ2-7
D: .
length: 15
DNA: TGTGCCAGCAGCTCACCGACAGTCCTGACCTACGAGCAGTACTTC
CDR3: CASSSPTVLTYEQYF

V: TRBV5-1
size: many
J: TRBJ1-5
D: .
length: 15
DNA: TGCGCCAGCAGCTTGAGGGGGGCCTCGGGGCAGCCCCAGCATTTT
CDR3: CASSLRGASGQPQHF

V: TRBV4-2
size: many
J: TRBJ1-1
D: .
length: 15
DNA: TGTGCCAGCAGCCAGGAGGGACGGTCGAACACTGAAGCTTTCTTT
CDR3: CASSQEGRSNTEAFF

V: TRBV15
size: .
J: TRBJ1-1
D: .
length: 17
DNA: TGTGCCACCAGCAGAGATGGCGGTATTGGGCAGAACACTGAAGCTTTCTTT
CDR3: CATSRDGGIGQNTEAFF

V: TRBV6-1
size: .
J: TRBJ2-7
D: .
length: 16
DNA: TGTGCCAGCAGTGAGCCAGTGGGCAGGGGAACCTACGAGCAGTACTTC
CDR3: CASSEPVGRGTYEQYF

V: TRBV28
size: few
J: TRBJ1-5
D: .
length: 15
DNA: TGTGCCAGCCCTTATACCCCGGGAGGCAATCAGCCCCAGCATTTT
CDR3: CASPYTPGGNQPQHF